This entry lists 19 T cell receptor beta chains sequenced from one sample in a study of blood T cell repertoires in COVID-19. This table comes from immunoSEQ multiplex PCR, and its TCRdb copy is limited to in-frame clones, with some not included. Of about 190,000 clones in the sample, 65% to 80% are singletons; the top ten hold about 17%. The sequencing input was PBMCs or T cells enriched from blood (not recorded which). These receptors came from a woman in her forties or fifties with acute COVID-19.

The chain couples TRBV9 to TRBJ2-2; 11 bases are shared with TRBD2. CDR1 is SGDLS, CDR2 YYNGEE, per germline. V lost 2 bases to trimming and J lost 0 bases; unmatched junction nucleotides: 3. This CDR3 is built from 17 residues. The CDR3 DNA follows: TGTGCCAGCAGCGTGAGACTAGCGGGGTCGAACACCGGGGAGCTGTTTTTT. The encoded protein is CASSVRLAGSNTGELFF. The full variable domain, its missing parts supplied by reference TRBV9 and TRBJ2-2, is DSGVTQTPKHLITATGQRVTLRCSPRSGDLSVYWYQQSLDQGLQFLIQYYNGEERAKGNILERFSAQQFPDLHSELNLSSLELGDSALYFCASSVRLAGSNTGELFFGEGSRLTVL.

This clone was seen a single time. This chain joins TRBV5-4 and TRBJ1-2; the match to TRBD1 covers 8 bases. After removal of 6 bases from V and 5 bases from J, the junction contained 9 bases not matched to a gene. Germline V gene data show CDR1 as SGHNT and CDR2 as YYREEE (reference sequence). The length of the CDR3 is 14 residues. CDR3 sequence: CASTSDRGLYGYTF. The CDR3 DNA follows: TGTGCCAGCACCTCTGACAGGGGACTTTATGGCTACACCTTC.

The rearrangement uses TRBV24-1 and TRBJ1-2, with 8 nucleotides matching TRBD1. The ends lost 2 bases at V and 2 bases at J; junction bases unmatched: 3. This CDR3 is 15 amino acids long. Germline V gene data show CDR1 as KGHDR and CDR2 as SFDVKD. The DNA for the CDR3 is TGTGCCACCAGTGATTATGGGACAGGCAACTATGGCTACACCTTC. Its translation: CATSDYGTGNYGYTF.

The chain combines TRBV7-9 with TRBJ2-5; TRBD2 agrees at 13 bases. The CDR3 extends over 17 amino acids. After removal of 2 bases from V and 1 base from J, the junction contained 4 bases not matched to a gene. Germline V gene lookup returns CDR1 SEHNR and CDR2 FQNEAQ (reference sequence). CDR3 residues: CASSLLTSGGIQETQYF. CDR3 nucleotides: TGTGCCAGCAGCTTATTGACTAGCGGGGGGATCCAAGAGACCCAGTACTTC.

This clone came up once. The chain couples TRBV28 to TRBJ1-4, with a tentative D call TRBD1 (5 bases). The germline CDR1 and CDR2 sequences are MDHEN and SYDVKM. The CDR3 has 14 residues. V was clipped by 6 bases and J by 2 bases, with 10 bases between them. The CDR3 nucleotides are TGTGCCAGCAGGGAGGGGACGACTAATGAAAAACTGTTTTTT. This translates into CASREGTTNEKLFF.

This chain joins TRBV10-3 and TRBJ2-1; 11 bases fit TRBD1. This CDR3 spans 15 amino acids. V gave up 1 base and J gave up 9 bases; unmatched junction bases: 5. Germline V gene data show CDR1 as ENHRY and CDR2 as SYGVKD. The CDR3 sequence: CAISEYGQGAGEQFF. CDR3 bases: TGTGCCATCAGTGAGTATGGACAGGGGGCGGGTGAGCAGTTCTTC.

The CDR3 DNA reads as TGTGCCAGCAGGCGAACCGGGACTAGCGGGGGGGCGGACACCGGGGAGCTGTTTTTT. Translated: CASRRTGTSGGADTGELFF. The chain links TRBV6-6 to TRBJ2-2; 16 nucleotides match TRBD2. Germline lookup yields CDR1 MNHNY and CDR2 SVGAGI (reference sequence). CDR3 size: 19 residues. V dropped 6 bases and J dropped 3; count of bases not matched to a gene: 10.

This clone was detected only once. V usage is TRBV3-1 (or the pseudogene TRBV3-2) and J usage is TRBJ2-7; perhaps TRBD1 as D (5 bases). CDR1 and CDR2 from the germline V gene are LGHDT and YNNKEL (reference sequence). Trimming shortened V by 1 base and J by 12 bases, and 10 bases separated the two germline ends. The CDR3 covers 11 residues. The DNA of the CDR3 is TGTGCCAGCAGCCAAGCGACAGTCTTGTACGTC. The encoded protein is CASSQATVLYV.

The chain links TRBV7-9 to TRBJ2-2; TRBD1 might be the D (6 bases). This CDR3 region has 16 residues. V gave up 1 base and J gave up 4 bases, with 13 bases separating them. In germline, CDR1 is SEHNR, CDR2 FQNEAQ (reference sequence). The CDR3 spells CASSLVLSRGTGELFF. CDR3 sequence (DNA): TGTGCCAGCAGCTTAGTTCTGTCCAGGGGCACCGGGGAGCTGTTTTTT.

The chain is built from TRBV10-1 and TRBJ1-6, with unresolved D. The germline V and J ends were trimmed by 6 bases and 0 bases, with 3 bases remaining between them. Looked up from germline, CDR1 is WNHNN and CDR2 is SYGVQD (reference sequence). The CDR3 has 13 residues. CDR3 DNA sequence: TGCGCCAGCAGGAGCTCCTATAATTCACCCCTCCACTTT. This codes for CASRSSYNSPLHF.

The V call is TRBV13, the J call TRBJ1-5; the D gene is possibly TRBD1 (5 bases). The germline V gene encodes CDR1 PRHDT and CDR2 FYEKMQ (reference sequence). This CDR3 is built from 14 residues. The V gene lost 5 bases and the J gene lost 2 bases, with 10 bases spanning the gap. Written as DNA, the CDR3 is TGTGCCAGCAGCCCTGGGGGGGGCAATCAGCCCCAGCATTTT. It translates to CASSPGGGNQPQHF.

This clone was detected a few times. The chain links TRBV27 to TRBJ1-6, with 9 positions matching TRBD1. CDR3 size: 15 residues. The trim removed 7 bases at V and 9 bases at J, leaving 10 bases unmatched. The germline V gene encodes CDR1 MNHEY and CDR2 SMNVEV (reference sequence). The CDR3 DNA reads TGTGCCAGCACCCCGGGACAGGGATTTACTTCACCCCTCCACTTT. Protein: CASTPGQGFTSPLHF.

The rearrangement joins TRBV30 to TRBJ1-5, with 9 bases fitting TRBD1. The V segment lost 3 bases and the J segment 5 bases; nucleotides outside the gene matches: 5. The length of the CDR3 is 14 residues. CDR1 is GTSNPN, CDR2 SVGIG, per germline (reference sequence). CDR3 coding DNA: TGTGCCTGGAGCTGGACAGGGGAGGATCAGCCCCAGCATTTT. Amino acid sequence: CAWSWTGEDQPQHF.

V usage is TRBV5-1 and J usage is TRBJ2-3; TRBD1 might be the D (5 bases). The CDR3 runs 14 residues. Trimming removed 5 bases at V and 0 bases at J, with 10 bases between. The germline gives CDR1 SGHRS, CDR2 YFSETQ. CDR3 loop: CASRTALSTDTQYF. In DNA, the CDR3 is TGCGCCAGCAGGACAGCCCTAAGCACAGATACGCAGTATTTT. Full variable domain (missing parts from reference TRBV5-1 and TRBJ2-3): KAGVTQTPRYLIKTRGQQVTLSCSPISGHRSVSWYQQTPGQGLQFLFEYFSETQRNKGNFPGRFSGRQFSNSRSEMNVSTLELGDSALYLCASRTALSTDTQYFGPGTRLTVL.

This clone was seen only a few times. V and J are TRBV28 and TRBJ2-3; 7 bases align to TRBD1. Germline V gene lookup returns CDR1 MDHEN and CDR2 SYDVKM. J lost 4 bases, V lost 6 bases, and 4 bases had no gene match. CDR3 length: 13 residues. CDR3: CASRTGNPDTQYF. The CDR3 bases are TGTGCCAGCAGGACAGGGAACCCAGATACGCAGTATTTT.

The CDR3 sequence: CASTRGTLQETQYF. Here the CDR3 DNA reads TGCGCCAGCACCAGGGGAACGCTCCAAGAGACCCAGTACTTC. The V and J genes are TRBV5-1 and TRBJ2-5; D may be TRBD1 (6 bases). Trimming shortened V by 6 bases and J by 1 base, and 13 bases separated the two germline ends. From germline, CDR1 is SGHRS and CDR2 YFSETQ. The CDR3 loop spans 14 amino acids.

This chain connects TRBV6-5 to TRBJ2-7, with 8 bases that match TRBD2. Germline CDR1 is MNHEY and CDR2 is SVGAGI. Trimming removed 7 bases from V and 6 bases from J; junction bases left unmatched: 8. The CDR3 length is 13 residues. CDR3: CASKAGGSVEQYV. The CDR3 DNA reads as TGTGCCAGCAAGGCGGGGGGCTCGGTCGAGCAGTACGTC.

The chain uses TRBV5-3 and TRBJ2-7, with 9 positions matching TRBD1. TRBV5-3 is marked as an open reading frame, function uncertain. The CDR3 has 16 amino acids. The V segment lost 3 bases and the J segment 3 bases; nucleotides outside the gene matches: 10. CDR3 amino acids: CARSWGPGQGNYEQYV. The DNA of the CDR3 is TGTGCCAGAAGCTGGGGACCGGGACAGGGTAACTACGAGCAGTACGTC.

The gene calls are TRBV5-1 and TRBJ1-1; no definite D call. V lost 3 bases and J lost 0, with 15 bases in between. CDR1 and CDR2 (germline): SGHRS, YFSETQ. The CDR3 runs 16 residues. This CDR3 reads CASSSVSGNMNTEAFF. CDR3 coding DNA: TGCGCCAGCAGCTCGGTTTCGGGGAACATGAACACTGAAGCTTTCTTT.